Presented here are 13 T cell receptor beta chains from one specimen sequenced in a study of T-cell reconstitution after alpha-beta-depleted transplantation in children. Unique molecular identifiers were incorporated when the TCRbeta library was constructed. TCRdb called the PCR reads again in MiXCR, with one record for every CDR3 protein. The table lists some 550,000 distinct CDR3 sequences, under 30% of them singletons. The sample was PBMCs, mostly from graft donor cells, taken 360 days after TCRalphabeta/CD19-depleted stem cell transplant. The receptor set was obtained from a boy less than two years old who had a stem cell transplant for acute myeloid leukemia, so the T cells may come from the graft donor.

This chain links TRBV27 with TRBJ2-3; no clear D gene. V lost 3 bases and J 0 bases, leaving 10 bases between the germline ends. The CDR3 loop spans 15 amino acids. Germline V gene lookup returns CDR1 MNHEY and CDR2 SMNVEV (reference sequence). CDR3 sequence (DNA): TGTGCCAGCAGTTTTCTCCTGACTAGCACAGATACGCAGTATTTT. This codes for CASSFLLTSTDTQYF.

V gene TRBV10-2 combines with J gene TRBJ2-2; no reliable D call. The CDR3 consists of 11 residues. Germline CDR1 reads WSHSY; CDR2 reads SAAADI. V gave up 5 bases and J gave up 7 bases, with 5 bases separating them. CDR3 sequence reads: CASSMVGELFF. The CDR3 DNA reads TGCGCCAGCAGTATGGTCGGGGAGCTGTTTTTT.

The V and J genes are TRBV20-1 and TRBJ1-4; 8 bases agree with TRBD1. Germline CDR1 reads DFQATT; CDR2 reads SNEGSKA (reference sequence). There are 13 residues in the CDR3. V lost 4 bases to trimming and J lost 7 bases; unmatched junction nucleotides: 5. CDR3 nucleotide sequence: TGCAGTGCTAAAGGGACAGGAGTTGAAAAACTGTTTTTT. Residues: CSAKGTGVEKLFF.

In this sample, this clonotype turned up many times. DNA of the CDR3: TGTGCCAGCAGCTTGGTTGGGGGGGGCGAGACCCAGTACTTC. This sequence encodes CASSLVGGGETQYF. The J gene is TRBJ2-5, the V gene TRBV5-5; D might be TRBD2 (7 bases). V lost 0 bases to trimming and J lost 5 bases, with 11 bases between them. This CDR3 is 14 amino acids long. The germline CDR1 and CDR2 sequences are SGHKS and YYEKEE (reference sequence).

This clonotype was detected a few times. The chain couples TRBV29-1 to TRBJ1-2; 8 nucleotides align to TRBD1. Germline V gives CDR1 SQVTM, CDR2 ANQGSEA. V lost 4 bases to trimming and J lost 6 bases; unmatched junction nucleotides: 10. This CDR3 region has 14 residues. CDR3: CSVAGTGSRDGYTF. CDR3 nucleotides: TGCAGCGTTGCTGGGACAGGTTCGCGTGATGGCTACACCTTC.

Many counts were recorded for this clonotype. The chain links TRBV9 to TRBJ2-1; the D is unclear. Germline V CDR1 and CDR2: SGDLS, YYNGEE. CDR3 size: 16 residues. V lost 0 bases to trimming and J lost 0 bases, with 10 bases between them. CDR3 protein: CASSVGQPSSYNEQFF. Here the CDR3 DNA reads TGTGCCAGCAGCGTAGGTCAGCCGAGCTCCTACAATGAGCAGTTCTTC. Based on the CDR3 plus reference TRBV9 and TRBJ2-1, the full variable domain is DSGVTQTPKHLITATGQRVTLRCSPRSGDLSVYWYQQSLDQGLQFLIQYYNGEERAKGNILERFSAQQFPDLHSELNLSSLELGDSALYFCASSVGQPSSYNEQFFGPGTRLTVL.

This clonotype was observed a handful of times. The rearrangement joins TRBV20-1 to TRBJ1-5; 10 nucleotides align to TRBD1. With V trimmed by 5 bases and J by 7 bases, 5 bases remained unmatched. The germline V gene encodes CDR1 DFQATT and CDR2 SNEGSKA (reference sequence). The CDR3 sequence is 13 residues long. The CDR3 DNA is TGCAGTGCTCGACAGGGGGCAATACAGCCCCAGCATTTT. Its protein is CSARQGAIQPQHF.

The V call is TRBV12-3 or TRBV12-4, the J call TRBJ1-5, with D uncertain. This CDR3 has 14 residues. With 3 bases removed from V and 0 bases from J, the gap between germline ends came to 6 bases. This chain's CDR3 is CASSFSDSNQPQHF. The CDR3 nucleotides are TGTGCCAGCAGTTTCTCAGATAGCAATCAGCCCCAGCATTTT.

There are a few counts of this clonotype. The gene calls are TRBV4-2 and TRBJ1-1; no clear D gene. The CDR3 contains 15 residues. Germline assignment: CDR1 LGHNA and CDR2 YNFKEQ. V was trimmed by 1 base and J by 1 base, leaving 10 bases between them. The chain's CDR3 is CASSQVKLGNTEAFF. In nucleotides, the CDR3 is TGTGCCAGCAGCCAAGTGAAACTTGGGAACACTGAAGCTTTCTTT.

This clonotype was seen a few times. This chain uses TRBV5-1 with TRBJ2-5; 7 bases are a match to TRBD1. The CDR3 contains 14 residues. Germline-derived CDR1 and CDR2 are SGHRS and YFSETQ. Losses at the gene ends were 2 bases for V and 5 bases for J; bases not matched to a gene: 6. The CDR3: CASSFDRAGETQYF. CDR3 DNA sequence: TGCGCCAGCAGCTTCGACAGGGCTGGGGAGACCCAGTACTTC.

This clonotype came up a few times. The V gene is TRBV29-1, the J gene TRBJ2-1, with TRBD2 matching over 7 bases. After removal of 1 base from V and 1 base from J, the junction contained 1 base not matched to a gene. CDR1 is SQVTM and CDR2 is ANQGSEA in the germline V gene. The CDR3 extends over 14 amino acids. The CDR3 protein is CSVEGGGSYNEQFF. CDR3 DNA: TGCAGCGTTGAAGGGGGGGGGTCCTACAATGAGCAGTTCTTC.

The chain is built from TRBV20-1 and TRBJ2-7, with 7 bases lining up with TRBD2. This CDR3 spans 15 amino acids. CDR1 is DFQATT, CDR2 SNEGSKA, per germline (reference sequence). V lost 3 bases and J lost 2; bases outside the gene matches: 10. Here the CDR3 DNA reads TGCAGTGCTAGGTTGGGTGGGGGGGACCCCTACGAGCAGTACTTC. It translates to CSARLGGGDPYEQYF.

This chain links TRBV6-2 or TRBV6-3 with TRBJ2-7, with D tentatively TRBD1 (6 bases). CDR1 is MNHEY and CDR2 is SVGEGT in the germline V gene. This CDR3 spans 14 amino acids. Trimming removed 6 bases from V and 3 bases from J, with 15 bases in between. The CDR3 region has the DNA TGTGCCAGCAGCTTTCCCTCCAGGGGCTACGAGCAGTACTTC. Residues: CASSFPSRGYEQYF.